A single sample is the source of the 27 T cell receptor beta chains below, sequenced in a study of OX40 agonist ivuxolimab in advanced cancers. Some clones are missing from TCRdb's copy, which holds only in-frame ones; the method was immunoSEQ multiplex PCR. The data show about 64,000 clones, approximately 84% seen once. The sequencing used CD4+ or CD8+ T cells sorted from blood, collected in a trial of the OX40 agonist ivuxolimab. The receptors stem from an adult with an advanced solid tumor such as melanoma, head and neck, liver or kidney cancer.

The chain employs TRBV5-4 and TRBJ2-3, with TRBD2 matching over 15 bases. CDR1 and CDR2 (germline): SGHNT, YYREEE (reference sequence). The trim removed 6 bases at V and 5 bases at J, leaving 13 bases unmatched. This CDR3 region has 18 residues. CDR3 residues: CASNQGGLAGGRGDTQYF. The CDR3 DNA follows: TGTGCCAGCAACCAAGGAGGACTAGCGGGAGGGCGGGGAGATACGCAGTATTTT. The full variable domain, completed using reference TRBV5-4 and TRBJ2-3, is ETGVTQSPTHLIKTRGQQVTLRCSSQSGHNTVSWYQQALGQGPQFIFQYYREEENGRGNFPPRFSGLQFPNYSSELNVNALELDDSALYLCASNQGGLAGGRGDTQYFGPGTRLTVL.

The rearrangement joins TRBV9 to TRBJ1-1; D not certain. Germline V CDR1 and CDR2: SGDLS, YYNGEE. The CDR3 sequence is 13 residues long. V was cut by 3 bases and J by 5 bases, with 11 bases left in between. The chain's CDR3 is CASSGQGRTEAFF. CDR3 nucleotide sequence: TGTGCCAGCAGCGGACAAGGGCGGACTGAAGCTTTCTTT.

V is TRBV6-6 and J is TRBJ2-5; D gene ambiguous. Germline CDR1 MNHNY, CDR2 SVGAGI (reference sequence). This CDR3 comprises 13 residues. Trimming left V 8 bases short and J 1 base short, with 11 bases between. The chain's CDR3 is CASESTIQETQYF. CDR3 in DNA: TGTGCCAGCGAATCGACCATCCAAGAGACCCAGTACTTC.

V and J are TRBV27 and TRBJ1-2, with 10 bases fitting TRBD1. After removal of 5 bases from V and 4 bases from J, the junction contained 10 bases not matched to a gene. Germline V gene lookup returns CDR1 MNHEY and CDR2 SMNVEV (reference sequence). The CDR3 is made up of 16 amino acids. The CDR3 coding sequence is TGTGCCAGCAGTACCTACGGACAGGGGGGGGGCTATGGCTACACCTTC. Its protein is CASSTYGQGGGYGYTF.

The V call is TRBV28, the J call TRBJ1-3; the D gene is possibly TRBD1 (6 bases). The germline V gene encodes CDR1 MDHEN and CDR2 SYDVKM. Trimming took 3 bases from V and 2 from J, leaving 14 bases between them. The CDR3 spans 16 residues. For the CDR3, the DNA is TGTGCCAGCAGTTTGCGGGGGGCAGGCGCTGGAAACACCATATATTTT. Residues: CASSLRGAGAGNTIYF.

This chain uses TRBV10-3 with TRBJ1-5, with 8 bases identical to TRBD1. The CDR3 length is 15 residues. Germline trimming cut 4 bases from V and 8 bases from J; bases unmatched to any gene: 10. CDR1 and CDR2 (germline): ENHRY, SYGVKD. This CDR3 is CAISVRQGPGEPQHF. The CDR3 coding sequence is TGTGCCATCAGTGTTAGACAGGGGCCCGGGGAGCCCCAGCATTTT.

The rearrangement links TRBV5-6 to TRBJ1-1; D is ambiguous. The V and J ends lost 4 bases and 7 bases respectively, with 8 bases between them. Per the germline V gene, CDR1 is SGHDT and CDR2 is YYEEEE. The CDR3 loop spans 11 amino acids. The CDR3 protein is CASSLQDEAFF. For the CDR3, the DNA is TGTGCCAGCAGCCTCCAGGATGAAGCTTTCTTT.

This chain uses TRBV11-1 with TRBJ2-1, with D possibly TRBD2 on 5 matching bases. CDR3 length: 13 residues. Trimming removed 5 bases from V and 9 bases from J, with 14 bases in between. In germline, CDR1 is SGHAT, CDR2 FQDESV (reference sequence). The CDR3 DNA is TGTGCCAGCAGCCCCCGGAGGCAGACTGAGCAGTTCTTC. This codes for CASSPRRQTEQFF.

The chain couples TRBV18 to TRBJ1-5; TRBD1 agrees at 7 bases. This CDR3 spans 15 amino acids. V shed 6 bases and J 0 bases; nucleotides not matched to a gene: 5. CDR1 and CDR2 from the germline V gene are KGHSH and LQKENI. The CDR3 region has the DNA TGTGCCAGCTCCCAAGGGACAGATAGCAATCAGCCCCAGCATTTT. Its translation: CASSQGTDSNQPQHF. The whole variable domain, filled in from reference TRBV18 and TRBJ1-5, reads NAGVMQNPRHLVRRRGQEARLRCSPMKGHSHVYWYRQLPEEGLKFMVYLQKENIIDESGMPKERFSAEFPKEGPSILRIQQVVRGDSAAYFCASSQGTDSNQPQHFGDGTRLSIL.

To note about this clone: Different DNA sequences within this sample yield the same CDR3. The chain combines TRBV18 with TRBJ1-5; D ambiguous. CDR1 is KGHSH and CDR2 is LQKENI in the germline V gene. This CDR3 comprises 14 residues. Trimming took off 3 bases at V and 4 bases at J, with 10 bases between the two ends. The CDR3 region is CASSPAGPNQPQHF. DNA for the CDR3: TGTGCCAGCTCACCCGCAGGTCCAAATCAGCCCCAGCATTTT.

This chain uses TRBV5-1 with TRBJ2-5; 8 nucleotides line up with TRBD1. The ends lost 4 bases at V and 3 bases at J; junction bases unmatched: 5. Germline V lookup: CDR1 SGHRS, CDR2 YFSETQ. This CDR3 contains 14 residues. Here the CDR3 reads CASSPQQGEETQYF. For the CDR3, the DNA is TGCGCCAGCAGCCCCCAACAGGGGGAAGAGACCCAGTACTTC.

The genes are TRBV27 and TRBJ2-7, with a possible D match to TRBD1 (6 bases). Germline assignment: CDR1 MNHEY and CDR2 SMNVEV (reference sequence). The germline V and J ends were trimmed by 6 bases and 5 bases, with 20 bases remaining between them. This CDR3 has 15 residues. This CDR3 reads CASRSAGTMADEQYF. The CDR3 coding sequence is TGTGCCAGCAGATCGGCCGGGACAATGGCCGACGAGCAGTACTTC.

This chain joins TRBV11-2 and TRBJ2-1; the D gene is possibly TRBD1 (5 bases). CDR3 length: 18 residues. Looked up from germline, CDR1 is SGHAT and CDR2 is FQNNGV. Trimming pared 5 bases from V and 0 bases from J, leaving 20 bases between. CDR3 protein: CASSPTRQRFISYNEQFF. CDR3 in DNA: TGTGCCAGCAGCCCCACCCGACAGAGATTTATCTCCTACAATGAGCAGTTCTTC. Using reference TRBV11-2 and TRBJ2-1 for the parts outside the CDR3, the full variable domain is EAGVAQSPRYKIIEKRQSVAFWCNPISGHATLYWYQQILGQGPKLLIQFQNNGVVDDSQLPKDRFSAERLKGVDSTLKIQPAKLEDSAVYLCASSPTRQRFISYNEQFFGPGTRLTVL.

The chain joins TRBV5-8 to TRBJ1-2; D remains unclear. In germline, CDR1 is SGHTS, CDR2 YDEGEE. Trimming took off 0 bases at V and 0 bases at J, with 15 bases between the two ends. This CDR3 has 17 amino acids. CDR3 region: CASSLATEAVANYGYTF. DNA of the CDR3: TGTGCCAGCAGCTTGGCCACGGAGGCGGTAGCTAACTATGGCTACACCTTC.

The chain has TRBV4-2 and TRBJ1-5; D remains unclear. The CDR3 runs to 13 residues. Germline V gene sequence: CDR1 LGHNA, CDR2 YNFKEQ. The V end was cut by 5 bases, the J end by 5 bases, with 10 bases between. Here the CDR3 reads CASSLEEDQPQHF. In DNA form, the CDR3 reads TGTGCCAGCAGCTTAGAGGAGGATCAGCCCCAGCATTTT.

V and J are TRBV30 and TRBJ1-6; the D gene is possibly TRBD1 (6 bases). CDR3 size: 15 residues. Germline CDR1 and CDR2: GTSNPN and SVGIG (reference sequence). V lost 2 bases, J lost 8 bases, and 16 bases lay in between. The CDR3 nucleotides are TGTGCCTGGAGTTTTGGTGGACAGCCATATTCACCCCTCCACTTT. This translates into CAWSFGGQPYSPLHF.

The J gene is TRBJ1-1, the V gene TRBV27; D is undetermined. The CDR3 has 13 residues. In germline, CDR1 is MNHEY, CDR2 SMNVEV (reference sequence). Deletions cut 3 bases from V and 3 bases from J, with 8 bases between. This chain's CDR3 is CASSFKWYTEAFF. The CDR3 DNA sequence: TGTGCCAGCAGTTTCAAGTGGTACACTGAAGCTTTCTTT.

This sequence joins TRBV6-5 and TRBJ1-5; D is unresolved. V was clipped by 5 bases and J by 6 bases, with 5 bases between them. Germline V gene sequence: CDR1 MNHEY, CDR2 SVGAGI. The CDR3 runs to 11 residues. The CDR3 protein is CASSASQPQHF. DNA of the CDR3: TGTGCCAGCAGTGCGAGTCAGCCCCAGCATTTT.

J is TRBJ1-6 and V is TRBV7-3; D is unresolved. V was pared by 3 bases and J by 6 bases, with 6 bases between. Germline values: CDR1 SGHTA, CDR2 FQGTGA. The CDR3 has 13 residues. The CDR3 protein is CASSFNLNSPLHF. CDR3 DNA sequence: TGTGCCAGCAGCTTCAATCTTAATTCACCCCTCCACTTT.

This clone has only one observation. The chain couples TRBV5-1 to TRBJ1-1; D gene uncertain. Per germline, CDR1 SGHRS and CDR2 YFSETQ. Trimming took off 3 bases at V and 3 bases at J, with 9 bases between the two ends. CDR3 size: 13 residues. In DNA, the CDR3 is TGCGCCAGCAGCTGGTACGGGGACACTGAAGCTTTCTTT. Residues: CASSWYGDTEAFF.

The chain couples TRBV28 to TRBJ2-6; no definite D call. V was shortened by 3 bases and J by 0 bases, with 9 bases between the two germline ends. This CDR3 is 16 amino acids long. Per the germline V gene, CDR1 is MDHEN and CDR2 is SYDVKM. CDR3 residues: CASSLIASSGANVLTF. Written as DNA, the CDR3 is TGTGCCAGCAGTTTGATTGCTAGCTCTGGGGCCAACGTCCTGACTTTC. Full variable domain (remainder filled in from reference TRBV28 and TRBJ2-6): DVKVTQSSRYLVKRTGEKVFLECVQDMDHENMFWYRQDPGLGLRLIYFSYDVKMKEKGDIPEGYSVSREKKERFSLILESASTNQTSMYLCASSLIASSGANVLTFGAGSRLTVL.

This chain joins TRBV4-2 and TRBJ2-7, with 7 positions matching TRBD2. V was clipped by 3 bases and J by 0 bases; unmatched bases: 11. The germline CDR1 and CDR2 sequences are LGHNA and YNFKEQ. This CDR3 is built from 17 residues. This CDR3 reads CASSHGIGTGGSYEQYF. The CDR3 bases are TGTGCCAGCAGCCACGGGATCGGCACGGGGGGCTCCTACGAGCAGTACTTC.

V usage is TRBV11-2 and J usage is TRBJ2-1, with a tentative D call TRBD2 (5 bases). The V end lost 1 base, the J end lost 8 bases, and 15 bases lay between the germline ends. The CDR3 has 15 amino acids. Germline CDR1 SGHAT, CDR2 FQNNGV. This CDR3 reads CASSLGGSAGDEQFF. The CDR3 bases are TGTGCCAGCAGCTTAGGCGGGTCAGCTGGCGATGAGCAGTTCTTC.

The chain links TRBV7-2 to TRBJ1-2; 7 bases align to TRBD1. The CDR3 runs 14 residues. V trimming: 0 bases; J trimming: 5 bases; junction bases outside the gene matches: 3. CDR1 and CDR2 from the germline V gene are SGHTA and FQGNSA. In DNA form, the CDR3 reads TGTGCCAGCAGCTTAGCTCAGGGGGAGTATGGCTACACCTTC. Translated, it gives CASSLAQGEYGYTF.

CDR3 protein: CASSEVGTANEKLFF. CDR3 DNA: TGTGCCAGCAGTGAAGTGGGGACAGCGAATGAAAAACTGTTTTTT. The gene calls are TRBV2 and TRBJ1-4; 7 bases are shared with TRBD1. V lost 1 base and J lost 5; bases outside the gene matches: 4. The CDR3 loop spans 15 amino acids. CDR1 is SNHLY, CDR2 FYNNEI, per germline.

The chain recombines TRBV14 with TRBJ1-1; D not certain. Trimming pared 0 bases from V and 3 bases from J, leaving 5 bases between. CDR1 and CDR2 from the germline V gene are SGHDN and FVKESK. CDR3 length: 13 amino acids. Here the CDR3 reads CASSQDLYTEAFF. In DNA form, the CDR3 reads TGTGCCAGCAGCCAAGATTTATACACTGAAGCTTTCTTT.

This chain uses TRBV19 with TRBJ1-1; D is ambiguous. Trimming removed 0 bases at V and 4 bases at J, with 12 bases between. From germline, CDR1 is LNHDA and CDR2 SQIVND (reference sequence). The CDR3 contains 15 residues. The CDR3: CASSIDPGSSTEAFF. DNA for the CDR3: TGTGCCAGTAGTATAGATCCCGGCAGTTCCACTGAAGCTTTCTTT.